One sample yielded the 30 T cell receptor beta chains listed below, sequenced in a study of blood T cell repertoires in COVID-19. TCRdb keeps only in-frame clones here, not all; method: immunoSEQ multiplex PCR. Of a few hundred thousand clones in the sample, approximately 86% were seen once. The sample was PBMCs or T cells enriched from blood (not recorded which). These receptors were obtained from a woman aged 60-75 years who had recovered from COVID-19.

V gene TRBV4-2 combines with J gene TRBJ1-2, with D tentatively TRBD1 (6 bases). CDR1 is LGHNA, CDR2 YNFKEQ, per germline. The CDR3 length is 14 residues. V dropped 0 bases and J dropped 2 bases, with 7 bases sitting between them. CDR3 sequence (DNA): TGTGCCAGCAGCCAAGAGACAGGAAACTATGGCTACACCTTC. This gives the protein CASSQETGNYGYTF.

This clone was detected only once. The V and J genes are TRBV3-1 (or the pseudogene TRBV3-2) and TRBJ1-1, with D tentatively TRBD1 (5 bases). Germline CDR1 LGHDT, CDR2 YNNKEL (reference sequence). The V and J ends lost 1 base and 10 bases respectively, with 16 bases between them. The CDR3 runs to 14 residues. The chain's CDR3 is CASSQAGGMGGAFF. CDR3 nucleotides: TGTGCCAGCAGCCAAGCCGGGGGAATGGGGGGAGCTTTCTTT.

V usage is TRBV12-3 or TRBV12-4 and J usage is TRBJ1-1, with D unclear. The CDR3 spans 13 residues. V lost 0 bases and J 1 base, leaving 3 bases between the germline ends. CDR3 sequence reads: CASSLAQNTEAFF. In DNA form, the CDR3 reads TGTGCCAGCAGTTTAGCCCAGAACACTGAAGCTTTCTTT.

V gene TRBV6-8 combines with J gene TRBJ2-3; a possible D gene is TRBD2 (6 bases). With 6 bases removed from V and 1 base from J, the gap between germline ends came to 20 bases. This CDR3 region has 17 residues. CDR1 is MNHGY, CDR2 SAAAGT, per germline. CDR3 region: CASSASGLGLRTDTQYF. The CDR3 DNA sequence: TGTGCCAGCAGCGCCTCGGGGCTGGGACTCCGCACAGATACGCAGTATTTT.

The rearrangement uses TRBV4-1 and TRBJ2-2, with TRBD1 matching over 8 bases. The V gene end was trimmed by 1 base and the J gene end by 5 bases; junction bases not matched to a gene: 6. From germline, CDR1 is MGHRA and CDR2 YSYEKL. CDR3 length: 16 amino acids. DNA for the CDR3: TGCGCCAGCAGCCAAGGAACCAGGGGGCATACCGGGGAGCTGTTTTTT. It is translated as CASSQGTRGHTGELFF.

This chain joins TRBV27 and TRBJ1-2, with TRBD1 identical over 7 bases. Germline V CDR1 and CDR2: MNHEY, SMNVEV (reference sequence). The CDR3 is 16 amino acids. The trim removed 5 bases at V and 1 base at J, leaving 10 bases unmatched. The CDR3, as DNA: TGTGCCAGCAGTCTAAACAGGGGCGCGGGTAACTATGGCTACACCTTC. It specifies CASSLNRGAGNYGYTF.

The genes are TRBV27 and TRBJ1-1; D is unclear. The ends were cut back, 4 bases at V and 0 bases at J, with 12 bases in the middle. Germline CDR1 and CDR2: MNHEY and SMNVEV (reference sequence). CDR3 length: 15 residues. The CDR3 nucleotides are TGTGCCAGCAGTTCCCCCAGGAATATGAACACTGAAGCTTTCTTT. Its protein is CASSSPRNMNTEAFF.

V usage is TRBV6-5 and J usage is TRBJ2-7; TRBD2 aligns across 11 bases. There are 13 residues in the CDR3. V lost 5 bases and J lost 6; bases outside the gene matches: 3. Germline V gene sequence: CDR1 MNHEY, CDR2 SVGAGI. The CDR3 bases are TGTGCCAGCAGTCCTAGCGGGGGGACCGAGCAGTACGTC. It encodes CASSPSGGTEQYV.

The V and J genes are TRBV28 and TRBJ1-3; D perhaps matches TRBD1 (5 bases). Germline V CDR1 and CDR2: MDHEN, SYDVKM. The CDR3 is 16 residues long. V lost 2 bases and J lost 0, with 11 bases in between. The DNA of the CDR3 is TGTGCCAGCAGTTTAGGGGGGATGATCTCTGGAAACACCATATATTTT. Residues: CASSLGGMISGNTIYF. The full variable domain, rest sourced from reference TRBV28 and TRBJ1-3, is DVKVTQSSRYLVKRTGEKVFLECVQDMDHENMFWYRQDPGLGLRLIYFSYDVKMKEKGDIPEGYSVSREKKERFSLILESASTNQTSMYLCASSLGGMISGNTIYFGEGSWLTVV.

The chain combines TRBV2 with TRBJ2-2; 8 nucleotides align to TRBD1. The V and J ends lost 3 bases and 3 bases, in that order; junction bases with no gene match: 3. This CDR3 comprises 15 residues. Looked up from germline, CDR1 is SNHLY and CDR2 is FYNNEI. The CDR3 coding sequence is TGTGCCAGCAGTGACCAGGGGGCCTACACCGGGGAGCTGTTTTTT. Its translation: CASSDQGAYTGELFF.

In DNA form, the CDR3 reads TGCGCCAGCAGCTCCCTACCAGGGAGCGGGGACAATGAGCAGTTCTTC. It translates to CASSSLPGSGDNEQFF. The genes are TRBV5-1 and TRBJ2-1; TRBD2 aligns across 7 bases. V shed 3 bases, J shed 5 bases, and the junction held 11 bases outside the gene matches. Germline CDR1 reads SGHRS; CDR2 reads YFSETQ. The CDR3 consists of 16 residues. Full variable domain (remainder filled in from reference TRBV5-1 and TRBJ2-1): KAGVTQTPRYLIKTRGQQVTLSCSPISGHRSVSWYQQTPGQGLQFLFEYFSETQRNKGNFPGRFSGRQFSNSRSEMNVSTLELGDSALYLCASSSLPGSGDNEQFFGPGTRLTVL.

The chain has TRBV12-3 or TRBV12-4 and TRBJ1-2; D is unresolved. The CDR3 has 12 amino acids. V lost 4 bases to trimming and J lost 8 bases, with 11 bases between them. DNA for the CDR3: TGTGCCAGCAGTTATCTAGTCGGCGGCTACACCTTC. Translation: CASSYLVGGYTF.

A few counts support this clone. The chain carries TRBV19 and TRBJ1-4; TRBD1 matches 12 bases. The CDR3 totals 17 residues. Germline V CDR1 and CDR2: LNHDA, SQIVND (reference sequence). The junction had 7 bases not matched to a gene; V was cut back by 5 bases and J by 3 bases. The CDR3 coding sequence is TGTGCCAGTAGTTCCGGGGACAGGGGGCCTGCTAATGAAAAACTGTTTTTT. Its translation is CASSSGDRGPANEKLFF.

J is TRBJ2-3 and V is TRBV10-3, with D perhaps TRBD2 (5 bases). This CDR3 region has 13 residues. Between the trimmed V and J ends, which lost 3 bases and 4 bases, there was a span of 8 bases. Germline CDR1 reads ENHRY; CDR2 reads SYGVKD. The CDR3 nucleotides are TGTGCCATCAGTGAACTAGGGCCAGATACGCAGTATTTT. Encoded protein: CAISELGPDTQYF.

With regard to this clone: The identical CDR3 is also encoded by other nucleotide sequences in the sample. V and J are TRBV11-2 and TRBJ2-5; maybe TRBD2 (6 bases). The CDR3 has 13 amino acids. Looked up from germline, CDR1 is SGHAT and CDR2 is FQNNGV. V dropped 1 base and J dropped 5 bases, with 8 bases sitting between them. For the CDR3, the DNA is TGTGCCAGCAGCTTAGGGCTAGCGGAGACCCAGTACTTC. Translated: CASSLGLAETQYF.

The V and J genes are TRBV9 and TRBJ1-4, with D possibly being TRBD1 (5 bases). Trimming removed 0 bases at V and 6 bases at J, with 12 bases between. Germline assignment: CDR1 SGDLS and CDR2 YYNGEE. CDR3 length: 15 amino acids. For the CDR3, the DNA is TGTGCCAGCAGCGTAGCTCAGGGCAGGGATGAAAAACTGTTTTTT. Residues: CASSVAQGRDEKLFF. The whole variable domain, filled in from reference TRBV9 and TRBJ1-4, reads DSGVTQTPKHLITATGQRVTLRCSPRSGDLSVYWYQQSLDQGLQFLIQYYNGEERAKGNILERFSAQQFPDLHSELNLSSLELGDSALYFCASSVAQGRDEKLFFGSGTQLSVL.

V is TRBV2 and J is TRBJ2-7; a possible D gene is TRBD2 (6 bases). This CDR3 has 11 residues. From germline, CDR1 is SNHLY and CDR2 FYNNEI. The CDR3 bases are TGTGCGGGGGGTCCCTACTACGAGCAGTACTTC. The encoded protein is CAGGPYYEQYF.

The chain uses TRBV5-1 and TRBJ2-7; TRBD1 matches 7 bases. This CDR3 is 15 amino acids long. V lost 4 bases to trimming and J lost 0 bases; unmatched junction nucleotides: 7. Germline V CDR1 and CDR2: SGHRS, YFSETQ. The CDR3 region is CASSPGQAISYEQYF. The CDR3 DNA follows: TGCGCCAGCAGCCCAGGACAGGCCATCTCCTACGAGCAGTACTTC.

V and J are TRBV6-5 and TRBJ1-6; 8 bases are shared with TRBD1. Germline lookup yields CDR1 MNHEY and CDR2 SVGAGI. V shed 5 bases, J shed 6 bases, and the junction held 3 bases outside the gene matches. This CDR3 region has 14 residues. DNA for the CDR3: TGTGCCAGCAGTAGGACAGGGATTAATTCACCCCTCCACTTT. Its protein product is CASSRTGINSPLHF.

The genes are TRBV24-1 and TRBJ2-1; 9 bases match TRBD1. The CDR3 totals 16 residues. V lost 2 bases to trimming and J lost 5 bases; unmatched junction nucleotides: 6. Germline V CDR1 and CDR2: KGHDR, SFDVKD. CDR3 nucleotides: TGTGCCACCAGTGATTCTACCGGGACAGGGAACAATGAGCAGTTCTTC. This sequence encodes CATSDSTGTGNNEQFF.

In regard to this clone: The same CDR3 can be traced to other DNA sequences in this sample. This sequence joins TRBV12-3 or TRBV12-4 and TRBJ1-2; TRBD1 is a possible D gene (6 bases). The CDR3 is made up of 11 amino acids. V was cut by 6 bases and J by 7 bases, with 9 bases left in between. In DNA form, the CDR3 reads TGTGCCAGCAGCCTGGGGGCTGGCTACACCTTC. Protein product: CASSLGAGYTF.

The chain joins TRBV7-9 to TRBJ2-3; TRBD1 matches at 9 bases. Germline values: CDR1 SEHNR, CDR2 FQNEAQ (reference sequence). J lost 4 bases, V lost 1 base, and 3 bases had no gene match. The CDR3 is 15 residues long. CDR3: CASSLGDRAPDTQYF. The CDR3 DNA reads as TGTGCCAGCAGCTTAGGGGACAGGGCCCCAGATACGCAGTATTTT.

The V call is TRBV11-2, the J call TRBJ2-6; TRBD1 aligns across 7 bases. The V segment lost 5 bases and the J segment 4 bases; nucleotides outside the gene matches: 8. Germline CDR1 is SGHAT and CDR2 is FQNNGV. The CDR3 loop spans 16 amino acids. The CDR3 here is CASSARQGSGANVLTF. The DNA of the CDR3 is TGTGCCAGCAGCGCCCGACAGGGCTCGGGGGCCAACGTCCTGACTTTC.

The chain's CDR3 is CASSMTPSWETQYF. In DNA, the CDR3 is TGTGCCAGTAGTATGACCCCTAGCTGGGAGACCCAGTACTTC. The chain joins TRBV19 to TRBJ2-5; weak D call: TRBD2 (5 bases). This CDR3 is built from 14 residues. Trimming left V 3 bases short and J 5 bases short, with 13 bases between. Germline CDR1 and CDR2: LNHDA and SQIVND (reference sequence).

The CDR3 loop is CASSQRDRGTPNNEQFF. CDR3 in DNA: TGCGCCAGCAGCCAAAGGGACAGGGGGACCCCGAACAATGAGCAGTTCTTC. V gene TRBV4-1 combines with J gene TRBJ2-1, with 11 bases aligning to TRBD1. This CDR3 has 17 amino acids. With V trimmed by 2 bases and J by 5 bases, 8 bases remained unmatched. In germline, CDR1 is MGHRA, CDR2 YSYEKL.

The rearrangement uses TRBV5-4 and TRBJ1-2; D might be TRBD1 (5 bases). Trimming stripped 4 bases from V and 7 bases from J, with 17 bases between. Germline CDR1 is SGHNT and CDR2 is YYREEE (reference sequence). The CDR3 is 14 residues long. The CDR3 region has the DNA TGTGCCAGCAGCCTCCCGTTGGACATCCGTGGCTACACCTTC. Encoded protein: CASSLPLDIRGYTF.

V and J are TRBV27 and TRBJ2-3; tentatively, D is TRBD2 (5 bases). The V and J ends lost 3 bases and 2 bases respectively, with 9 bases between them. Germline V gives CDR1 MNHEY, CDR2 SMNVEV (reference sequence). The CDR3 totals 14 residues. The DNA of the CDR3 is TGTGCCAGCAGTTTTGCGGGCCCCACAGATACGCAGTATTTT. Amino acids: CASSFAGPTDTQYF.

The V and J genes are TRBV5-4 and TRBJ1-2; the match to TRBD1 covers 10 bases. V lost 4 bases, J lost 4 bases, and 10 bases stayed unmatched. The CDR3 length is 16 residues. Germline assignment: CDR1 SGHNT and CDR2 YYREEE (reference sequence). This chain's CDR3 is CASSPQTGGNVYGYTF. The CDR3 nucleotides read TGTGCCAGCAGCCCGCAGACAGGGGGCAACGTCTATGGCTACACCTTC.

This clone was seen just once. The chain joins TRBV4-1 to TRBJ2-1; D remains unclear. V was cut by 1 base and J by 3 bases, with 10 bases left in between. Germline V lookup: CDR1 MGHRA, CDR2 YSYEKL. The CDR3 extends over 15 amino acids. The CDR3 spells CASSQGLANYNEQFF. CDR3 DNA sequence: TGCGCCAGCAGCCAAGGGTTGGCCAACTACAATGAGCAGTTCTTC.

The V and J genes are TRBV25-1 and TRBJ1-6; D not certain. The CDR3 is made up of 12 amino acids. Germline V gene sequence: CDR1 MGHDK, CDR2 SYGVNS. V gave up 6 bases and J gave up 10 bases, with 10 bases separating them. Written as DNA, the CDR3 is TGTGCCAGCAGCCGTGCGGGCTCACCCCTCCACTTT. Translated: CASSRAGSPLHF.